This T cell receptor beta chain was captured in a study of blood T cell repertoires in COVID-19. Study overall: The United States, Italy and Spain provided the acute and convalescent COVID-19 samples.

The method was immunoSEQ multiplex PCR; TCRdb's version includes in-frame clones alone and lacks a portion of them. The sample includes some 150,000 clones, roughly 84% of them seen just once. Regarding this clone: At one boundary the junction diverges from the germline segment, which might be a read error. Other DNA sequences from this sample encode an identical CDR3 as well.

This clonotype was obtained from a man aged 55 to 70 with COVID-19, enrolled during active disease. Sequencing was carried out using peripheral blood.

CDR3 loop: CATSSTSGSYEQYF. As DNA, the CDR3 is TGTGCCACCAGCAGCACTAGCGGGAGTTACGAACAGTACTTC. The V gene is TRBV15, the J gene TRBJ2-7, with 11 bases matching TRBD2. Looked up from germline, CDR1 is LNHNV and CDR2 is YYDKDF (reference sequence). The CDR3 is made up of 14 amino acids.